Listed here are 9 T cell receptor beta chains from one sample, sequenced in a study of control samples from healthy donors and cancer patients. The repertoire was sequenced with immunoSEQ multiplex PCR; TCRdb's copy has only in-frame clones and lacks some. The profile shows about 85,000 clones, 85% to 90% of them singletons. Material for sequencing was blood. The receptors were sampled from a woman aged 55-70 years in good health.

CDR3 region: CASSLAGRVTEAFF. Written as DNA, the CDR3 is TGTGCCAGCAGCTTAGCGGGGCGGGTCACTGAAGCTTTCTTT. The V call is TRBV7-9, the J call TRBJ1-1, with D perhaps TRBD1 (5 bases). Trimming pared 0 bases from V and 4 bases from J, leaving 9 bases between. The CDR3 has 14 residues. The V gene's germline CDR1 is SEHNR and CDR2 FQNEAQ (reference sequence).

This chain joins TRBV5-1 and TRBJ1-5; D is undetermined. Germline V lookup: CDR1 SGHRS, CDR2 YFSETQ. Trimming removed 0 bases at V and 2 bases at J, with 9 bases between. This CDR3 spans 15 amino acids. CDR3 sequence: CASSLDGNGNQPQHF. Written as DNA, the CDR3 is TGCGCCAGCAGCTTGGACGGTAATGGCAATCAGCCCCAGCATTTT.

This clone occurred once. J is TRBJ1-4 and V is TRBV9; the D gene is possibly TRBD1 (6 bases). CDR3 length: 14 residues. Germline CDR1 SGDLS, CDR2 YYNGEE. V was pared by 0 bases and J by 7 bases, with 10 bases between. The CDR3: CASSVGRGSEKLFF. CDR3 nucleotide sequence: TGTGCCAGCAGCGTAGGCAGGGGAAGTGAAAAACTGTTTTTT.

The rearrangement joins TRBV9 to TRBJ1-3; D possibly corresponds to TRBD1 (6 bases). The CDR3 runs 16 residues. V dropped 4 bases and J dropped 1 base, with 15 bases sitting between them. Germline V lookup: CDR1 SGDLS, CDR2 YYNGEE. CDR3 DNA: TGTGCCAGCAGCCAGCGGGGGGCGCAGTCTGGAAACACCATATATTTT. Its protein product is CASSQRGAQSGNTIYF.

The V and J genes are TRBV27 and TRBJ1-2; D may be TRBD1 (5 bases). Trimming took off 3 bases at V and 2 bases at J, with 7 bases between the two ends. CDR1 and CDR2 (germline): MNHEY, SMNVEV (reference sequence). The CDR3 loop spans 13 amino acids. The CDR3 is CASSFAGNYGYTF. DNA for the CDR3: TGTGCCAGCAGTTTTGCAGGGAACTATGGCTACACCTTC.

The rearrangement uses TRBV6-1 and TRBJ2-2, with 9 positions matching TRBD1. The germline V gene has CDR1 MNHNS and CDR2 SASEGT. Germline trimming cut 2 bases from V and 3 bases from J; bases unmatched to any gene: 10. The CDR3 covers 18 residues. In DNA form, the CDR3 reads TGTGCCAGCAGTGAAAGGATAGGGACAGGGACTGACACCGGGGAGCTGTTTTTT. Encoded protein: CASSERIGTGTDTGELFF.

The chain recombines TRBV4-1 with TRBJ2-3, with D hard to call. V dropped 0 bases and J dropped 4 bases, with 11 bases sitting between them. The CDR3 has 15 residues. Germline V lookup: CDR1 MGHRA, CDR2 YSYEKL. DNA for the CDR3: TGCGCCAGCAGCCAAGACTTGGACCCTTCAGATACGCAGTATTTT. Protein sequence: CASSQDLDPSDTQYF.

The gene calls are TRBV11-2 and TRBJ1-1; possible D gene TRBD1, 6 bases. CDR3 length equals 14 residues. Germline loops: CDR1 SGHAT, CDR2 FQNNGV. V lost 5 bases and J 7 bases, leaving 17 bases between the germline ends. Here the CDR3 reads CASSTLDRYGEAFF. The CDR3 nucleotides read TGTGCCAGCAGCACCCTAGACAGGTACGGTGAAGCTTTCTTT.

The rearrangement uses TRBV4-3 and TRBJ2-6; TRBD2 is a possible D gene (6 bases). This CDR3 has 17 amino acids. V was cut by 0 bases and J by 0 bases, with 9 bases left in between. Germline V gene data show CDR1 as LGHNA and CDR2 as YSLEER. CDR3 DNA: TGCGCCAGCAGCCAAGATTCCGGGGGCTCTGGGGCCAACGTCCTGACTTTC. This sequence encodes CASSQDSGGSGANVLTF.